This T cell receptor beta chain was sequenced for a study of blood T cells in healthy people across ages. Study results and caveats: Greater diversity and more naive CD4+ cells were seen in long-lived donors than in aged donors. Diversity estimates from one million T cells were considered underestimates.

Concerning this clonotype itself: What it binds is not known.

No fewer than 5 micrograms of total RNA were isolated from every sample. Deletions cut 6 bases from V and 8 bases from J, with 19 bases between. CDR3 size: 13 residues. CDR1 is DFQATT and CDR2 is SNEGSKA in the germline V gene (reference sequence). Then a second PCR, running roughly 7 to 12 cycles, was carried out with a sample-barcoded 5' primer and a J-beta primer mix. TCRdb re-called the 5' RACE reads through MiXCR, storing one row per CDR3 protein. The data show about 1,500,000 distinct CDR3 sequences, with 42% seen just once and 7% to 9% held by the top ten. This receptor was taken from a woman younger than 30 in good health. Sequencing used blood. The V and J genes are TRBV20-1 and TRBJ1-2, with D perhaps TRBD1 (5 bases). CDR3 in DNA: TGCAGTGCGCCTGGACAAGCAACGGAAGGCTACACCTTC. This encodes CSAPGQATEGYTF.